Each of the 17 T cell receptor beta chains below was sequenced from the same sample in a study of graft-versus-host responses after intestinal transplantation. Here immunoSEQ multiplex PCR was the method, and the copy in TCRdb shows in-frame clones only, minus some. The table shows thousands of clones, with more than 30% occurring only once. The source material was alloreactive CD4+ T cells from a mixed lymphocyte reaction culture, sampled before intestinal transplant. The subset is: CFSE-low proliferating T cells sorted from roughly six-day pre-transplant mixed lymphocyte reaction (GvH or HvG direction). These receptor sequences come from a human patient who received an intestinal transplant.

This clone has at least ten counts. The chain uses TRBV19 and TRBJ2-3; 9 positions match TRBD1. The J segment lost 3 bases and the V segment lost 9 bases, leaving 7 bases of the junction unmatched. This CDR3 has 14 residues. CDR1 and CDR2 from the germline V gene are LNHDA and SQIVND (reference sequence). The CDR3: CASADRGTTDTQYF. Here the CDR3 DNA reads TGTGCCAGCGCGGACAGGGGAACGACAGATACGCAGTATTTT.

This clone was seen only a few times. V is TRBV5-1 and J is TRBJ2-3, with 9 bases matching TRBD2. The CDR3 is 15 amino acids. The V segment lost 3 bases and the J segment 0 bases; nucleotides outside the gene matches: 2. Germline V CDR1 and CDR2: SGHRS, YFSETQ. CDR3 sequence reads: CASSSSGASTDTQYF. The CDR3 DNA is TGCGCCAGCAGCTCTAGCGGGGCCAGCACAGATACGCAGTATTTT.

This clone showed up just a few times. The chain is built from TRBV11-2 and TRBJ2-7; 15 bases align to TRBD2. The length of the CDR3 is 17 residues. CDR1 is SGHAT, CDR2 FQNNGV, per germline. Trimming removed 8 bases from V and 0 bases from J; junction bases left unmatched: 8. The CDR3 sequence is CASSRTSGRALSYEQYF. The CDR3 DNA reads as TGTGCCAGCTCAAGGACTAGCGGGAGGGCCCTCTCCTACGAGCAGTACTTC.

The V and J genes are TRBV13 and TRBJ1-1, with TRBD1 as a possible D gene (5 bases). The CDR3 has 14 amino acids. V was pared by 4 bases and J by 2 bases, with 11 bases between. CDR1 and CDR2 from the germline V gene are PRHDT and FYEKMQ (reference sequence). CDR3 loop: CASSSRESNTEAFF. The CDR3, as DNA: TGTGCCAGCAGCTCCAGGGAATCTAACACTGAAGCTTTCTTT.

This clone was seen a handful of times. The J gene is TRBJ1-5, the V gene TRBV6-9, with 7 bases fitting TRBD1. This CDR3 has 11 amino acids. Germline V gene sequence: CDR1 MNHGY, CDR2 SVAAGI. V dropped 6 bases and J dropped 11; count of bases not matched to a gene: 4. CDR3 protein: CASRTGLTQHF. CDR3 nucleotides: TGTGCCAGCAGGACAGGGTTGACCCAGCATTTT.

The rearrangement uses TRBV7-2 and TRBJ1-2, with a weak D call TRBD1 (5 bases). The germline V gene has CDR1 SGHTA and CDR2 FQGNSA. The length of the CDR3 is 14 residues. The V and J ends lost 0 bases and 4 bases respectively, with 9 bases between them. CDR3 coding DNA: TGTGCCAGCAGCTTAGCTGGGGCAGCCTATGGCTACACCTTC. The encoded protein is CASSLAGAAYGYTF. The variable domain in full, completed from reference TRBV7-2 and TRBJ1-2, reads GAGVSQSPSNKVTEKGKDVELRCDPISGHTALYWYRQSLGQGLEFLIYFQGNSAPDKSGLPSDRFSAERTGGSVSTLTIQRTQQEDSAVYLCASSLAGAAYGYTFGSGTRLTVV.

In this sample, this clone is medium-sized. The CDR3: CASSRLGSNSPLHF. CDR3 nucleotide sequence: TGTGCCAGCAGCCGACTCGGTTCCAATTCACCCCTCCACTTT. This chain connects TRBV7-6 to TRBJ1-6; D not certain. Trimming took 5 bases from V and 7 from J, leaving 12 bases between them. CDR3 length equals 14 residues. The V gene's germline CDR1 is SGHVS and CDR2 FNYEAQ.

This chain uses TRBV7-2 with TRBJ2-1; 10 bases fit TRBD1. V trimming: 4 bases; J trimming: 2 bases; junction bases outside the gene matches: 2. CDR1 SGHTA and CDR2 FQGNSA come from the germline V gene. The CDR3 consists of 15 residues. The CDR3, as DNA: TGTGCCAGCAGCTCGGGGACAGGGGCCTACAATGAGCAGTTCTTC. Translated: CASSSGTGAYNEQFF.

This clone was observed a few times. The CDR3 here is CASSSWTAYEQYF. The CDR3 bases are TGTGCCAGCAGTTCCTGGACAGCCTACGAGCAGTACTTC. The V and J genes are TRBV27 and TRBJ2-7; D might be TRBD1 (6 bases). This CDR3 contains 13 residues. Germline loops: CDR1 MNHEY, CDR2 SMNVEV (reference sequence). Between the trimmed V and J ends, which lost 4 bases and 2 bases, there was a span of 9 bases.

J is TRBJ2-1 and V is TRBV6-5; 9 bases are a match to TRBD2. V lost 8 bases and J lost 8; bases outside the gene matches: 13. The CDR3 spans 15 residues. From germline, CDR1 is MNHEY and CDR2 SVGAGI. The CDR3 loop is CASRKGASGIYEQFF. The DNA for the CDR3 is TGTGCCAGCCGGAAGGGGGCTAGCGGGATCTATGAGCAGTTCTTC.

This chain links TRBV7-2 with TRBJ2-5; 13 bases line up with TRBD2. This CDR3 is built from 16 residues. V trimming: 4 bases; J trimming: 2 bases; junction bases outside the gene matches: 4. From germline, CDR1 is SGHTA and CDR2 FQGNSA. CDR3 residues: CASSSRLAGGQETQYF. The DNA of the CDR3 is TGTGCCAGCAGCTCCCGACTAGCGGGGGGACAAGAGACCCAGTACTTC.

This chain links TRBV28 with TRBJ1-1, with D perhaps matching TRBD1 (6 bases). This CDR3 contains 12 residues. V lost 3 bases and J lost 4, with 6 bases in between. In germline, CDR1 is MDHEN, CDR2 SYDVKM. The CDR3 spells CASSFRGTEAFF. The CDR3 nucleotides read TGTGCCAGCAGTTTCAGGGGCACTGAAGCTTTCTTT. Supplemented by reference TRBV28 and TRBJ1-1, the full variable domain reads DVKVTQSSRYLVKRTGEKVFLECVQDMDHENMFWYRQDPGLGLRLIYFSYDVKMKEKGDIPEGYSVSREKKERFSLILESASTNQTSMYLCASSFRGTEAFFGQGTRLTVV.

The sample holds a few counts of this clone. The chain is built from TRBV5-1 and TRBJ2-5; 13 nucleotides match TRBD2. CDR1 is SGHRS and CDR2 is YFSETQ in the germline V gene. CDR3 length: 21 amino acids. Germline trimming cut 0 bases from V and 0 bases from J; bases unmatched to any gene: 14. The CDR3, as DNA: TGCGCCAGCAGCTTGGGCAGGACTAGCGGGGGCGGCTTCTTTTACCAAGAGACCCAGTACTTC. Translating it yields CASSLGRTSGGGFFYQETQYF. Supplemented by reference TRBV5-1 and TRBJ2-5, the full variable domain reads KAGVTQTPRYLIKTRGQQVTLSCSPISGHRSVSWYQQTPGQGLQFLFEYFSETQRNKGNFPGRFSGRQFSNSRSEMNVSTLELGDSALYLCASSLGRTSGGGFFYQETQYFGPGTRLLVL.

The chain recombines TRBV20-1 with TRBJ2-7; D is unclear. Germline lookup yields CDR1 DFQATT and CDR2 SNEGSKA (reference sequence). The CDR3 totals 11 residues. V was trimmed by 6 bases and J by 4 bases, leaving 10 bases between them. This chain's CDR3 is CSAEMRYEQYF. The DNA for the CDR3 is TGCAGTGCCGAAATGCGGTACGAGCAGTACTTC.

The gene calls are TRBV21-1 and TRBJ2-3; the D call in the table, TRBD2, was not verified against the DNA. TRBV21-1 is flagged as a pseudogene. This CDR3 has 14 amino acids. CDR3 loop: CASSPGFSTDTQYF. The CDR3 DNA reads TGTGCCAGCAGCCCGGGGTTTAGCACAGATACGCAGTATTTT.

The sample holds a few counts of this clone. V and J are TRBV4-1 and TRBJ1-1; D unclear. Germline V gene lookup returns CDR1 MGHRA and CDR2 YSYEKL. The CDR3 has 15 residues. Trimming took 1 base from V and 5 from J, leaving 14 bases between them. The CDR3 DNA reads TGCGCCAGCAGCCAAGTTGGCCAGCGGAGGACTGAAGCTTTCTTT. Its translation: CASSQVGQRRTEAFF.

Judged by abundance, this clone is medium-sized. The chain has TRBV5-4 and TRBJ1-1; D perhaps matches TRBD1 (6 bases). Germline values: CDR1 SGHNT, CDR2 YYREEE (reference sequence). There are 16 residues in the CDR3. Trimming took off 0 bases at V and 3 bases at J, with 15 bases between the two ends. CDR3 nucleotide sequence: TGTGCCAGCAGCTTGGCCGGGGGGGCTTATCACACTGAAGCTTTCTTT. Translation gives CASSLAGGAYHTEAFF.